This T cell receptor (beta chain) appears in the sequencing data of a study of blood T cell repertoires in COVID-19. As for the study in general: Donors in Cohort 3 counted as recovered after two negative PCRs, clearance, or symptom resolution. PBMCs, B-cell-depleted T cells, or T cells provided the cDNA or gDNA that made up the material.

Grouping used clinical history reported by participants in a survey and questionnaire. CDR1 and CDR2 (germline): SGHRS, YFSETQ. CDR3 size: 15 residues. V was trimmed by 1 base and J by 6 bases, leaving 14 bases between them. Assay used: immunoSEQ multiplex PCR; TCRdb lists only in-frame clones, some missing. The data contain 400,000 or so clones, more than 75% of them seen just once; the ten biggest clones take up about 1.9%. This chain links TRBV5-1 with TRBJ2-1, with D perhaps matching TRBD1 (5 bases). This clonotype was obtained from a man aged 35 to 55 in a cohort exposed to, infected with or recovered from COVID-19 (not recorded which). Sequencing was performed on PBMCs or T cells enriched from blood (not recorded which). The CDR3 loop is CASSLNSPQGNEQFF. CDR3 nucleotides: TGCGCCAGCAGCTTGAATAGTCCGCAGGGCAATGAGCAGTTCTTC.